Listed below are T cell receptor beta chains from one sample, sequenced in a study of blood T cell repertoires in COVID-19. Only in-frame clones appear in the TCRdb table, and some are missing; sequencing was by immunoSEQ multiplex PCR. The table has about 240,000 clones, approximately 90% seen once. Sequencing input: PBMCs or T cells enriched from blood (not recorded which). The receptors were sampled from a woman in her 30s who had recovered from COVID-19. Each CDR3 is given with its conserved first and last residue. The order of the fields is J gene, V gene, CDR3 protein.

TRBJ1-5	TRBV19	CASSITGFSNQPQHF
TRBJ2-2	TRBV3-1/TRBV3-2	CASSLAAAMSPTNTGELFF
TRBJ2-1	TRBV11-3	CASSRNRLAGAHDNEQFF
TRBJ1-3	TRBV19	CASSPGHSGSGNTIYF
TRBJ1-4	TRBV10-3	CAISESQGGATNEKLFF
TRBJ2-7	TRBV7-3	CASSLTGTNPYEQYF
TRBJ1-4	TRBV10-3	CAISDGTGDEKLFF
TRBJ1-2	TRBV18	CASSPKEESGYTF
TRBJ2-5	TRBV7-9	CASSLVGRLETQYF
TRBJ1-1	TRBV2	CASSFRVGDTEAFF
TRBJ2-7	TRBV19	CASSRAGGSYEQYF
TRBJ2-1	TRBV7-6	CASSLEVRTRSYNEQFF
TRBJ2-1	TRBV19	CASSIAGNNGEQFF
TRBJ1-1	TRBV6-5	CASSTTDRGVAFF
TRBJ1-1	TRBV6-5	CASSQQASDTEAFF
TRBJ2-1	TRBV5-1	CASTPGQRTNEQFF
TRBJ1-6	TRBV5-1	CASSVTGTGTNSPLHF
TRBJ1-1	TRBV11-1	CASSPRNTEAFF
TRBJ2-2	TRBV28	CASTTSGANTGELFF
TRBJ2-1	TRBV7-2	CASSPPNRGQFF
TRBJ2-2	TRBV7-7	CASSLVGGYTGELFF
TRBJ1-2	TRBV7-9	CASSWGLYEANYGYTF
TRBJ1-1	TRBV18	CASSPLSVNTEAFF
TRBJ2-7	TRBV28	CASSLPSRTASSYEQYF
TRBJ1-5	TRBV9	CASSVGAGDNQPQHF
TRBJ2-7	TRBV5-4	CASSLVGSYEQYF
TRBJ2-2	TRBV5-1	CASSFPGTSEAGELFF
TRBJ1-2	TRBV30	CAWSGQGVFYGYTF
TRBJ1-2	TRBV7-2	CASSLQQGADGYTF
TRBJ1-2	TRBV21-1	CASSKGNITESGYGYTF
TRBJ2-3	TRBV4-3	CASSQGVPGTDTQYF
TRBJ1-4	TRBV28	CASSFLWDRVRAREKLFF
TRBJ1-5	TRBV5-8	CASSLQIGNQPQHF
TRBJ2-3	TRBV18	CASSPSSGGGTDTQYF
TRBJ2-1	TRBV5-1	CASSLTGRRGSSSYNEQFF
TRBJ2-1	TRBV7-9	CASSRTLAGGHNEQFF
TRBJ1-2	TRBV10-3	CAISQQGDYGYTF
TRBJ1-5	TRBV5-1	CASSWDSLNQPQHF
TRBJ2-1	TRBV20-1	CSASAGSRVEQFF
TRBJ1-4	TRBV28	CASSLGGTNEKLFF
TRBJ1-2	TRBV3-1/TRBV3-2	CASSQDPGQPYGYTF
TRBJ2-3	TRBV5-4	CASSLSGARETTDTQYF
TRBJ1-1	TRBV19	CASSMQGAGNTEAFF
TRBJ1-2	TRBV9	CASSVVGTGEKSYGYTF
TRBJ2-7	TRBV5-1	CASSYSQAGVYEQYF
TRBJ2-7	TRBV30	CASSQGGSNYEQYF
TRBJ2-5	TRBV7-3	CASSRTMQETQYF
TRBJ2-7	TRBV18	CASSPGLAGVYEQYF